Listed here is a single T cell receptor beta chain. Its antigen is undetermined. The same CDR3 also results from other DNA sequences found in this sample. CD45RA-negative memory and CD45RA+ naive subsets were split from the CD4+ cells. These data originate in a study of shared clonotypes between healthy human individuals. Study-wide findings and caveats: It was anticipated that sequencing depth would influence how many clonotypes donors shared. Investigators collected only blood, and repertoires in tissues likely differ.

Sequencing used immunoSEQ multiplex PCR; TCRdb keeps in-frame clones, though not all of them. Of some 2,400,000 clones in the sample, approximately 95% were seen once. The TCR sequence derives from a man in his late teens or twenties in good health. Material: naive CD4+ T cells sorted from blood. The subset is: CD45RA+ positively selected.

Written as DNA, the CDR3 is TGTGCCAGCAGTTACTCGATGGGGACTGAAGCTTTCTTT. Its translation: CASSYSMGTEAFF. The V call is TRBV6-5, the J call TRBJ1-1, with D unresolved. V lost 0 bases, J lost 5 bases, and 7 bases lay in between. Germline CDR1 reads MNHEY; CDR2 reads SVGAGI. The CDR3 is made up of 13 amino acids.